This T cell receptor (beta chain) was captured in a study of cytotoxic CD8 clonotypes in ibrutinib-treated CLL (dated by TCRdb to about 2021). Background on the whole study: In this cohort, approximately 14 patients were treatment-naive and ten to eleven were relapsed/refractory, while around 18 had unmutated IGHV. Partial responses were observed in approximately 24 patients and complete responses in 2; after a median follow-up of roughly 62 months, remission was maintained in roughly 15 patients and progression was observed in approximately twelve. The response samples were drawn at a median of roughly twelve months into treatment, with a range of roughly 6 to 36 months. Samples averaged approximately 240,000 productive templates and 94,082 productive rearrangements. Longitudinal samples were obtainable from about 30% of the roughly 86 participants in the trial. Cryopreserved peripheral blood mononuclear cells were obtained before treatment, at response, and at either sustained remission or disease progression. Every sample from remission and from progressive disease was obtained while the patients were still on ibrutinib. What the work shows at the level of the full study, not this receptor alone: Sampling times were not matched between sustained-remission and progressing patients, and lymph node repertoires were not studied. Public clonotypes were found to be uncommon and were observed to contract or remain stable during treatment; the increase in clonality was shown to reflect expansion of private clonotypes at ibrutinib response. Clonality increased at ibrutinib response, stayed stable in sustained remission, and fell back toward baseline at progression. Baseline clonality was found to be higher than that of age-matched healthy donors and was strongly correlated with circulating CD8+ T-cell counts.

On a MiSeq, deep resolution sequencing aimed for a depth between 1 in 1 million and 1 in 200,000 T cells, with each clonotype covered about 9.2x on average. The immunoSEQ hsTCRB Kit was used to generate TCR beta libraries. Under the source paper's analysis protocol: Data were analyzed with ImmunoSEQ Data Assistant and ImmunoSEQ Analyzer, with V, D and J genes assigned per IMGT definitions. Clonality, with values ranging from 0 to 1, was calculated as one minus the normalized Shannon entropy of productive rearrangement frequencies. Only overrepresented clonotypes making up at least 0.05% of each patient's repertoire were included in the public clonotype analysis. Around 14 repertoires from age-matched healthy donors, obtained from immuneACCESS, served as clonality controls. Imported from immuneACCESS, the table was reduced by TCRdb to in-frame sequences with V and J called. These copies leave out some clones; in studies compared against another copy, an unresolved V gene accounts for under half, and the cause of the remainder is not known. V, J and clone size were drawn from that table, and D and trimming were deduced from the DNA. The sample table shows 250,000 to 350,000 clones, and 65% to 85% are seen once. The ten largest clones represent roughly 6% of the sample.

Reading the label with the study, this specimen's time point is: progressive disease on ibrutinib. For TCR beta library preparation, 1.5 to 2.5 micrograms of genomic DNA was extracted from cryopreserved PBMCs. Longitudinal blood samples from CLL patients on ibrutinib monotherapy were analyzed using high-throughput TCR beta sequencing. The patients took part in an open-label, single-center phase 2 trial of ibrutinib monotherapy. Comments on this clone: Its antigen is not yet known. It has no much larger one-base neighbor in the sample; base qualities were not kept.

The CDR3 has 15 amino acids, counting the end cysteine and phenylalanine. Only the CDR3 region is kept as DNA, spanning 45 bases read in frame from base 1. V and J are trimmed by 10 bases and 3 bases, and the gene matches miss 11 bases of the junction. CDR1 and CDR2 were assigned from the germline V gene as MNHNS and SASEGT. Recombination linked TRBV6-1 to TRBJ1-4, with 7 middle bases fitting TRBD1. The clonotype comes from a human donor with chronic lymphocytic leukemia. The sequenced sample was PBMCs, obtained at disease progression, from a patient treated with ibrutinib. The nucleotides are TGTGCCACCAAAACGACAGGGCTTGCTAATGAAAAACTGTTTTTT. Its product reads: CATKTTGLANEKLFF.